These 4 T cell receptor beta chains share one sample of origin, sequenced in a study of CD8 T cells in ankylosing spondylitis. From the 5' RACE reads, TCRdb called clonotypes with MiXCR, one entry per CDR3 protein. Of 200,000 to 300,000 distinct CDR3 sequences in the sample, over 30% are singletons; the top ten hold about 4.2%. Material for sequencing was blood, either unsorted or a sorted T cell fraction (not recorded which). The receptors come from a male donor with ankylosing spondylitis or in good health (not recorded which).

This sequence joins TRBV5-5 and TRBJ2-3; D uncertain. The ends were cut back, 0 bases at V and 4 bases at J, with 15 bases in the middle. Germline V gene data show CDR1 as SGHKS and CDR2 as YYEKEE (reference sequence). The CDR3 consists of 16 residues. CDR3 loop: CASSLVHMGFPDTQYF. The CDR3 bases are TGTGCCAGCAGCTTGGTTCATATGGGGTTCCCAGATACGCAGTATTTT.

V usage is TRBV18 and J usage is TRBJ2-5; D perhaps matches TRBD2 (6 bases). Trimming removed 2 bases at V and 9 bases at J, with 10 bases between. From germline, CDR1 is KGHSH and CDR2 LQKENI. The CDR3 loop spans 12 amino acids. The DNA of the CDR3 is TGTGCCAGCTCACCATCGGAGGGATCCCAGTACTTC. Its translation is CASSPSEGSQYF.

The rearrangement links TRBV13 to TRBJ2-1; 8 positions agree with TRBD1. Looked up from germline, CDR1 is PRHDT and CDR2 is FYEKMQ (reference sequence). The CDR3 is made up of 17 amino acids. The V segment lost 2 bases and the J segment 2 bases; nucleotides outside the gene matches: 8. Here the CDR3 reads CASSLWSGDRPYNEQFF. As DNA, the CDR3 is TGTGCCAGCAGCTTATGGTCGGGGGACAGGCCCTACAATGAGCAGTTCTTC. Full variable domain (outside the CDR3, taken from reference TRBV13 and TRBJ2-1): AAGVIQSPRHLIKEKRETATLKCYPIPRHDTVYWYQQGPGQDPQFLISFYEKMQSDKGSIPDRFSAQQFSDYHSELNMSSLELGDSALYFCASSLWSGDRPYNEQFFGPGTRLTVL.

This chain uses TRBV12-3 or TRBV12-4 with TRBJ2-7; 9 nucleotides agree with TRBD1. The junction had 7 bases not matched to a gene; V was cut back by 4 bases and J by 3 bases. This CDR3 is 15 amino acids long. CDR3 nucleotides: TGTGCCAGCAGTTCCCCCGGGACAGGGTACTACGAGCAGTACTTC. The encoded protein is CASSSPGTGYYEQYF.